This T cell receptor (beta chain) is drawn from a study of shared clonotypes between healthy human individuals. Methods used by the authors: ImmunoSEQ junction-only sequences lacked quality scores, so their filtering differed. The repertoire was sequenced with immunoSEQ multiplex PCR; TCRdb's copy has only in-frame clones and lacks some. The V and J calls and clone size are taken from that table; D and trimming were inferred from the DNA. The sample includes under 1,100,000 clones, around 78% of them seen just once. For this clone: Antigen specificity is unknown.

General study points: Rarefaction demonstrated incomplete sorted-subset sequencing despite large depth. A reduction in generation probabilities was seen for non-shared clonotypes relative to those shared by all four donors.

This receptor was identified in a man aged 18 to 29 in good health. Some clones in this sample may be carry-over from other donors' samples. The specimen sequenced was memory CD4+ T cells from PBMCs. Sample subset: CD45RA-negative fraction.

The CDR3 DNA follows: TGTGCCATCAGTGAGTCCCCCGGACTAGCTACCGGGGAGCTGTTTTTT. Its protein product is CAISESPGLATGELFF. V gene TRBV10-3 combines with J gene TRBJ2-2; 8 bases agree with TRBD2. The V and J ends lost 0 bases and 5 bases, in that order; junction bases with no gene match: 5. The germline gives CDR1 ENHRY, CDR2 SYGVKD. This CDR3 has 16 residues.